This is a list of T cell receptor beta chains from one sample in a study of blood T cells in healthy people across ages. Using its own MiXCR run on the 5' RACE reads, TCRdb lists one record per CDR3 protein. The data hold around 800,000 distinct CDR3 sequences, with less than 60% observed a single time. Sequencing was carried out using blood. These receptors all come from a man aged 80 or over in good health. CDR3s include the opening cysteine and the closing phenylalanine or tryptophan. The order of the fields is V gene, clone size, CDR3 length, J gene, D gene, CDR3 DNA, CDR3 protein. The D gene is left open where the match is weak. Expanded clones are given a class, and other clones once, few, many or no size at all.

v_call: TRBV6-1; clone_size: .; cdr3_length: 15; j_call: TRBJ2-7; d_call: TRBD1; cdr3_nt: TGTGCCAGCATGCGCGGGACAGGGATTTCCTACGAGCAGTACTTC; cdr3_aa: CASMRGTGISYEQYF
v_call: TRBV7-9; clone_size: .; cdr3_length: 16; j_call: TRBJ2-5; d_call: TRBD2; cdr3_nt: TGTGCCAGCAGCTCGGGAATAGCGGGACTGGTAGAGACCCAGTACTTC; cdr3_aa: CASSSGIAGLVETQYF
v_call: TRBV20-1; clone_size: .; cdr3_length: 15; j_call: TRBJ1-2; d_call: .; cdr3_nt: TGCAGTGCTAGATCAACTGGACAGATTAACTATGGCTACACCTTC; cdr3_aa: CSARSTGQINYGYTF
v_call: TRBV5-1; clone_size: once; cdr3_length: 14; j_call: TRBJ1-1; d_call: .; cdr3_nt: TGCGCCAGCAGCGTTCAACCCGGGAACACTGAAGCTTTCTTT; cdr3_aa: CASSVQPGNTEAFF
v_call: TRBV5-4; clone_size: .; cdr3_length: 11; j_call: TRBJ2-1; d_call: .; cdr3_nt: TGTGCCTACAGCTCCTACAATGAGCAGTTCTTC; cdr3_aa: CAYSSYNEQFF
v_call: TRBV28; clone_size: .; cdr3_length: 14; j_call: TRBJ2-3; d_call: TRBD1; cdr3_nt: TGTGCCACCTCCGGACAGGGGGGAGTGTATACGCAGTATTTT; cdr3_aa: CATSGQGGVYTQYF
v_call: TRBV15; clone_size: many; cdr3_length: 16; j_call: TRBJ2-5; d_call: TRBD2; cdr3_nt: TGTGCCACCAGCAGAGGGCTAGCGGGATTTCGGGAGACCCAGTACTTC; cdr3_aa: CATSRGLAGFRETQYF
v_call: TRBV2; clone_size: .; cdr3_length: 14; j_call: TRBJ2-1; d_call: .; cdr3_nt: TGTGCCAGCTACTCGACGGGTCTCTACAATGAGCAGTTCTTC; cdr3_aa: CASYSTGLYNEQFF
v_call: TRBV7-2; clone_size: .; cdr3_length: 14; j_call: TRBJ2-4; d_call: .; cdr3_nt: TGTGCCAGCAGCTTACGAACCCTAGCGAACATTCAGTACTTC; cdr3_aa: CASSLRTLANIQYF
v_call: TRBV6-2/TRBV6-3; clone_size: few; cdr3_length: 14; j_call: TRBJ2-2; d_call: TRBD2; cdr3_nt: TGTGCCAGCAGGACTAGCGGGACGGGCGGGGAGCTGTTTTTT; cdr3_aa: CASRTSGTGGELFF
v_call: TRBV27; clone_size: .; cdr3_length: 19; j_call: TRBJ2-3; d_call: TRBD2; cdr3_nt: TGTGCCAGCAGCCCGAGGTTGGGCGGGAGGGGTTTAGGCACAGATACGCAGTATTTT; cdr3_aa: CASSPRLGGRGLGTDTQYF
v_call: TRBV5-1; clone_size: .; cdr3_length: 16; j_call: TRBJ2-1; d_call: .; cdr3_nt: TGCGCCAGCAGCTTGGACGGCCGCTATGATAACAATGAGCAGTTCTTC; cdr3_aa: CASSLDGRYDNNEQFF
v_call: TRBV5-1; clone_size: .; cdr3_length: 16; j_call: TRBJ2-1; d_call: TRBD2; cdr3_nt: TGCGCCAGCAGCCGCAGACTAGCGGGAACACACAATGAGCAGTTCTTC; cdr3_aa: CASSRRLAGTHNEQFF
v_call: TRBV12-3/TRBV12-4; clone_size: .; cdr3_length: 14; j_call: TRBJ2-3; d_call: .; cdr3_nt: TGTGCCAGCAGTTTAGGGGTTCCCCGGGATACGCAGTATTTT; cdr3_aa: CASSLGVPRDTQYF
v_call: TRBV5-1; clone_size: .; cdr3_length: 16; j_call: TRBJ2-1; d_call: .; cdr3_nt: TGCGCCAGCAGCGCCGGGGCCGGGAGCTCCTACAATGAGCAGTTCTTC; cdr3_aa: CASSAGAGSSYNEQFF
v_call: TRBV28; clone_size: .; cdr3_length: 13; j_call: TRBJ2-3; d_call: .; cdr3_nt: TGTGCCAGCAGTAAGGACGTCGGGGATACGCAGTATTTT; cdr3_aa: CASSKDVGDTQYF
v_call: TRBV10-3; clone_size: .; cdr3_length: 15; j_call: TRBJ2-1; d_call: .; cdr3_nt: TGTGCCATCAGTAGGGACGGGGAATCCTACAATGAGCAGTTCTTC; cdr3_aa: CAISRDGESYNEQFF
v_call: TRBV20-1; clone_size: many; cdr3_length: 14; j_call: TRBJ2-5; d_call: .; cdr3_nt: TGCAGTGCTAGAGTAGCGGATGGTCAAGAGACCCAGTACTTC; cdr3_aa: CSARVADGQETQYF
v_call: TRBV14; clone_size: .; cdr3_length: 15; j_call: TRBJ2-3; d_call: .; cdr3_nt: TGTGCCAGCAGCATTCACAGCCGGGGCACAGATACGCAGTATTTT; cdr3_aa: CASSIHSRGTDTQYF
v_call: TRBV18; clone_size: .; cdr3_length: 20; j_call: TRBJ2-7; d_call: TRBD2; cdr3_nt: TGTGCCAGCTCACCACTCCGTAAAGGGACTAGCGGGAGGTTAAGGAACGAGCAGTACTTC; cdr3_aa: CASSPLRKGTSGRLRNEQYF
v_call: TRBV7-2; clone_size: .; cdr3_length: 15; j_call: TRBJ2-1; d_call: TRBD2; cdr3_nt: TGTGCCAGCAGCACCCTGACTAGCGGGAGTAATGAGCAGATCTTC; cdr3_aa: CASSTLTSGSNEQIF
v_call: TRBV27; clone_size: once; cdr3_length: 16; j_call: TRBJ2-7; d_call: TRBD1; cdr3_nt: TGTGCCAGCAGCCAAAAGAGACAGGGTAGTCCCTACGAGCAGTACTTC; cdr3_aa: CASSQKRQGSPYEQYF
v_call: TRBV6-6; clone_size: .; cdr3_length: 12; j_call: TRBJ1-1; d_call: .; cdr3_nt: TGTGCCAGCAGCCCCCGTCGCACTGAGGCTTTCTTT; cdr3_aa: CASSPRRTEAFF
v_call: TRBV7-2; clone_size: .; cdr3_length: 17; j_call: TRBJ1-5; d_call: .; cdr3_nt: TGTGCCAGCAGCTTAAGAGCTGGGGGGTATAGCAATCAGCCCCAGCATTTT; cdr3_aa: CASSLRAGGYSNQPQHF
v_call: TRBV5-1; clone_size: .; cdr3_length: 14; j_call: TRBJ2-2; d_call: .; cdr3_nt: TGCGCCAGCAGCTCAGGAGGCAGCACCGGGGAGCTGTTTTTT; cdr3_aa: CASSSGGSTGELFF
v_call: TRBV5-6; clone_size: .; cdr3_length: 17; j_call: TRBJ1-5; d_call: TRBD1; cdr3_nt: TGTGCCAGCAGCTTCGGAATAGGAACAGGGGGCGGTCAGCCCCAGCATTTT; cdr3_aa: CASSFGIGTGGGQPQHF
v_call: TRBV4-1; clone_size: few; cdr3_length: 13; j_call: TRBJ2-1; d_call: .; cdr3_nt: TGCGCCAGCAGTCTCGCGCGCACCTATGAGCAGTTCTTC; cdr3_aa: CASSLARTYEQFF
v_call: TRBV29-1; clone_size: .; cdr3_length: 12; j_call: TRBJ1-1; d_call: .; cdr3_nt: TGCAGCGTTCCCAGGAATTCGGACGAAGCTTTCTTT; cdr3_aa: CSVPRNSDEAFF
v_call: TRBV20-1; clone_size: few; cdr3_length: 13; j_call: TRBJ2-5; d_call: .; cdr3_nt: TGCAGTGTTTTCGGGGGCAGGGTCGGGACCCAGTACTTC; cdr3_aa: CSVFGGRVGTQYF
v_call: TRBV10-2; clone_size: .; cdr3_length: 14; j_call: TRBJ2-5; d_call: .; cdr3_nt: TGCGCCAGCAGTGCCCTCGGGCAGGGGCAGACCCAGTACTTC; cdr3_aa: CASSALGQGQTQYF
v_call: TRBV6-2/TRBV6-3; clone_size: many; cdr3_length: 15; j_call: TRBJ1-2; d_call: TRBD1; cdr3_nt: TGTGCCAGCGGCGAACCGGACAGGATTCTCTATGGCTACACCTTC; cdr3_aa: CASGEPDRILYGYTF
v_call: TRBV6-2/TRBV6-3; clone_size: .; cdr3_length: 14; j_call: TRBJ2-1; d_call: .; cdr3_nt: TGTGCCAGCAGTTACTCAGTAGGCGGGTATGAGCAGTTCTTC; cdr3_aa: CASSYSVGGYEQFF
v_call: TRBV5-1; clone_size: few; cdr3_length: 17; j_call: TRBJ2-1; d_call: .; cdr3_nt: TGCGCCAGCAGCTTGATCACAGCTCCAAGCTCCTACAATGAGCAGTTCTTC; cdr3_aa: CASSLITAPSSYNEQFF
v_call: TRBV29-1; clone_size: .; cdr3_length: 15; j_call: TRBJ2-1; d_call: TRBD2; cdr3_nt: TGCAGCGTCGGACTGGGCGGGGGGGGCTACAATGAGCAGTTCTTC; cdr3_aa: CSVGLGGGGYNEQFF
v_call: TRBV5-1; clone_size: .; cdr3_length: 16; j_call: TRBJ2-1; d_call: TRBD2; cdr3_nt: TGCGCCAGCAGCGAATTAGCGGGTCGCTCCTACAATGAGCAGTTCTTC; cdr3_aa: CASSELAGRSYNEQFF
v_call: TRBV7-9; clone_size: few; cdr3_length: 13; j_call: TRBJ2-1; d_call: .; cdr3_nt: TGTGCCAGCAGCTTAGAGAGGCAGCGGGAGCAGTTCTTC; cdr3_aa: CASSLERQREQFF
v_call: TRBV12-5; clone_size: .; cdr3_length: 13; j_call: TRBJ2-7; d_call: .; cdr3_nt: TGTGCTAGTGGCCCCGGCGACTCCTACGAGCAGTACTTC; cdr3_aa: CASGPGDSYEQYF
v_call: TRBV7-2; clone_size: .; cdr3_length: 12; j_call: TRBJ2-1; d_call: .; cdr3_nt: TGTGCCAGTGGAAGCTCCTACAATGAGCAGTTCTTC; cdr3_aa: CASGSSYNEQFF
v_call: TRBV7-2; clone_size: .; cdr3_length: 13; j_call: TRBJ2-1; d_call: .; cdr3_nt: TGTGCCAGCAGCTACACCAGCATTTATGAGCAGTCCTTC; cdr3_aa: CASSYTSIYEQSF
v_call: TRBV12-5; clone_size: .; cdr3_length: 15; j_call: TRBJ2-7; d_call: TRBD1; cdr3_nt: TGTGCTAGTGGTTTGGGAAGACAGGGGAACCACGAGCAGTACTTC; cdr3_aa: CASGLGRQGNHEQYF
v_call: TRBV12-3/TRBV12-4; clone_size: .; cdr3_length: 14; j_call: TRBJ2-3; d_call: TRBD1; cdr3_nt: TGTGCCAGCAGCCCACAGGGGATCACAGATACGCAGTATTTT; cdr3_aa: CASSPQGITDTQYF
v_call: TRBV5-1; clone_size: many; cdr3_length: 15; j_call: TRBJ2-7; d_call: TRBD2; cdr3_nt: TGCGCCAGCAGCCAAGGGACTAGCGGGAGCGGAGAGCAGTACTTC; cdr3_aa: CASSQGTSGSGEQYF
v_call: TRBV28; clone_size: .; cdr3_length: 13; j_call: TRBJ2-7; d_call: .; cdr3_nt: TGTGCCAGCACCCCAAAAAGCACCTACGAGCAGTACTTC; cdr3_aa: CASTPKSTYEQYF
v_call: TRBV6-5; clone_size: few; cdr3_length: 14; j_call: TRBJ2-7; d_call: TRBD2; cdr3_nt: TGTGCCAGCAAGCTAGCGGGAGGGTGGTTCGAGCAGTACTTC; cdr3_aa: CASKLAGGWFEQYF